The 29 T cell receptor beta chains presented below share a single source sample, sequenced in a study of CD8 T cells in ankylosing spondylitis. TCRdb re-analysed the 5' RACE reads in MiXCR, keeping a single row per CDR3 protein. Among roughly 150,000 distinct CDR3 sequences listed, roughly a third were seen once. The sequenced sample was synovial fluid, either unsorted or a sorted T cell fraction (not recorded which). The receptors derive from a male donor with ankylosing spondylitis.

This clonotype was observed a single time. The chain recombines TRBV2 with TRBJ1-3; D is uncertain. The CDR3 covers 14 residues. Deletions cut 4 bases from V and 0 bases from J, with 7 bases between. Germline V gene data show CDR1 as SNHLY and CDR2 as FYNNEI. The CDR3 nucleotides read TGTGCCAGCAGTGTAAAGGACTCTGGAAACACCATATATTTT. It specifies CASSVKDSGNTIYF.

The chain uses TRBV20-1 and TRBJ2-2; 16 bases are a match to TRBD2. There are 16 residues in the CDR3. The ends lost 6 bases at V and 6 bases at J; junction bases unmatched: 7. Germline V CDR1 and CDR2: DFQATT, SNEGSKA (reference sequence). The CDR3: CSAGGTSGRASGELFF. DNA of the CDR3: TGCAGTGCCGGTGGGACTAGCGGGAGGGCCTCCGGGGAGCTGTTTTTT.

Ten or more counts support this clonotype. The V call is TRBV2, the J call TRBJ2-7; D not certain. The V end lost 5 bases, the J end lost 5 bases, and 7 bases lay between the germline ends. This CDR3 spans 11 amino acids. Germline CDR1 and CDR2: SNHLY and FYNNEI. CDR3 loop: CASSRLDEQYF. Here the CDR3 DNA reads TGTGCCAGCAGTCGCTTGGACGAGCAGTACTTC.

V and J are TRBV7-6 and TRBJ2-1; TRBD1 aligns across 9 bases. CDR3 length: 14 residues. Germline CDR1 is SGHVS and CDR2 is FNYEAQ. The V segment lost 3 bases and the J segment 9 bases; nucleotides outside the gene matches: 6. Written as DNA, the CDR3 is TGTGCCAGCAGCTTTAAGGACAGGGGTACTGAGCAGTTCTTC. Translated: CASSFKDRGTEQFF. Together with reference TRBV7-6 and TRBJ2-1, the CDR3 gives the full variable domain: GAGVSQSPRYKVTKRGQDVALRCDPISGHVSLYWYRQALGQGPEFLTYFNYEAQQDKSGLPNDRFSAERPEGSISTLTIQRTEQRDSAMYRCASSFKDRGTEQFFGPGTRLTVL.

This chain uses TRBV5-1 with TRBJ2-7; either TRBD1 or TRBD2 may fit D (5 bases each). Trimming cost V 2 bases and J 6 bases, with 18 bases left between them. The CDR3 has 15 residues. CDR1 is SGHRS, CDR2 YFSETQ, per germline. This CDR3 is CASSFGASNFIEQYF. The CDR3 DNA reads TGCGCCAGCAGCTTCGGGGCATCCAATTTTATCGAGCAGTACTTC.

This clonotype was seen repeatedly, ten times or more. CDR3 protein: CASSPKGGYNEQFF. The CDR3 DNA reads as TGTGCCAGCAGCCCAAAGGGCGGGTACAATGAGCAGTTCTTC. The chain is built from TRBV7-3 and TRBJ2-1, with D possibly being TRBD2 (5 bases). V dropped 5 bases and J dropped 4 bases, with 12 bases sitting between them. In germline, CDR1 is SGHTA, CDR2 FQGTGA. The CDR3 covers 14 residues. Full variable domain (missing parts from reference TRBV7-3 and TRBJ2-1): GAGVSQTPSNKVTEKGKYVELRCDPISGHTALYWYRQSLGQGPEFLIYFQGTGAADDSGLPNDRFFAVRPEGSVSTLKIQRTERGDSAVYLCASSPKGGYNEQFFGPGTRLTVL.

This chain joins TRBV20-1 and TRBJ1-1; D is possibly TRBD1 (6 bases). Germline-derived CDR1 and CDR2 are DFQATT and SNEGSKA (reference sequence). There are 14 residues in the CDR3. Trimming took off 0 bases at V and 6 bases at J, with 14 bases between the two ends. This chain's CDR3 is CSARDKGRGAEAFF. CDR3 DNA sequence: TGCAGTGCTAGAGATAAGGGCAGGGGCGCTGAAGCTTTCTTT.

This clonotype was seen a handful of times. The V call is TRBV9, the J call TRBJ2-2; 11 nucleotides agree with TRBD1. The CDR3 runs 14 residues. In germline, CDR1 is SGDLS, CDR2 YYNGEE. Germline trimming cut 6 bases from V and 3 bases from J; bases unmatched to any gene: 1. In DNA, the CDR3 is TGTGCCAGCAAGGGACAGGGGGACACCGGGGAGCTGTTTTTT. Translation: CASKGQGDTGELFF. Full variable domain (remainder filled in from reference TRBV9 and TRBJ2-2): DSGVTQTPKHLITATGQRVTLRCSPRSGDLSVYWYQQSLDQGLQFLIQYYNGEERAKGNILERFSAQQFPDLHSELNLSSLELGDSALYFCASKGQGDTGELFFGEGSRLTVL.

This clonotype was observed at least ten times. The genes are TRBV20-1 and TRBJ2-3; a possible D gene is TRBD1 (6 bases). Germline lookup yields CDR1 DFQATT and CDR2 SNEGSKA (reference sequence). Trimming left V 8 bases short and J 1 base short, with 13 bases between. The CDR3 length is 13 residues. This chain's CDR3 is CSTTGPGTDTQYF. CDR3 in DNA: TGCAGTACCACAGGGCCAGGCACAGATACGCAGTATTTT.

This clonotype occurred a few times. The chain's CDR3 is CASSRQGARGYTF. The DNA of the CDR3 is TGTGCCAGCAGCAGACAGGGGGCTCGCGGCTACACCTTC. The J gene is TRBJ1-2, the V gene TRBV12-3 or TRBV12-4, with TRBD1 matching 10 bases. The junction had 6 bases not matched to a gene; V was cut back by 6 bases and J by 8 bases. CDR3 size: 13 residues.

This chain joins TRBV3-1 and TRBJ2-7, with D possibly TRBD2 on 5 matching bases. The germline V and J ends were trimmed by 4 bases and 5 bases, with 15 bases remaining between them. CDR3 length: 14 amino acids. From germline, CDR1 is LGHDT and CDR2 YNNKEL (reference sequence). This CDR3 is CASSPGRRVDEQYF. The CDR3 coding sequence is TGTGCCAGCAGCCCGGGAAGGCGGGTTGACGAGCAGTACTTC.

Many counts were recorded for this clonotype. The chain links TRBV5-1 to TRBJ2-3, with 8 nucleotides matching TRBD1. V dropped 0 bases and J dropped 3; count of bases not matched to a gene: 6. Germline V gene lookup returns CDR1 SGHRS and CDR2 YFSETQ. The CDR3 runs 16 residues. CDR3 amino acids: CASSLVGQGGTDTQYF. The CDR3 DNA is TGCGCCAGCAGCTTGGTAGGACAGGGTGGTACAGATACGCAGTATTTT.

This sequence joins TRBV2 and TRBJ2-4; possibly TRBD2 for D (6 bases). This CDR3 comprises 15 residues. V lost 5 bases to trimming and J lost 0 bases, with 11 bases between them. The germline V gene has CDR1 SNHLY and CDR2 FYNNEI. As DNA, the CDR3 is TGTGCCAGCAGTTTAGCGGACCTAGCCAAAAACATTCAGTACTTC. Encoded protein: CASSLADLAKNIQYF.

This CDR3 is CASSRDSQVYNEQFF. The CDR3 DNA sequence: TGTGCCAGCTCACGGGACTCGCAGGTCTACAATGAGCAGTTCTTC. V is TRBV18 and J is TRBJ2-1; the D gene is possibly TRBD2 (6 bases). V was cut by 4 bases and J by 3 bases, with 13 bases left in between. Germline V gives CDR1 KGHSH, CDR2 LQKENI. The CDR3 is made up of 15 amino acids. The whole variable domain, remainder taken from reference TRBV18 and TRBJ2-1, is NAGVMQNPRHLVRRRGQEARLRCSPMKGHSHVYWYRQLPEEGLKFMVYLQKENIIDESGMPKERFSAEFPKEGPSILRIQQVVRGDSAAYFCASSRDSQVYNEQFFGPGTRLTVL.

This clonotype turned up a few times. V usage is TRBV19 and J usage is TRBJ1-5; possible D gene TRBD1, 6 bases. Trimming removed 7 bases from V and 6 bases from J, with 13 bases in between. The length of the CDR3 is 13 residues. Germline values: CDR1 LNHDA, CDR2 SQIVND (reference sequence). The CDR3 loop reads CASKPTGLQPQHF. In nucleotides, the CDR3 is TGTGCCAGTAAACCCACAGGGCTTCAGCCCCAGCATTTT.

The rearrangement joins TRBV2 to TRBJ1-1; a weak D match, TRBD1 (6 bases). Trimming took off 5 bases at V and 7 bases at J, with 20 bases between the two ends. The germline V gene has CDR1 SNHLY and CDR2 FYNNEI. This CDR3 has 15 residues. As DNA, the CDR3 is TGTGCCAGCAGTACCCTGGGAACAGGGAGGAGTGAAGCTTTCTTT. Translating gives CASSTLGTGRSEAFF. Based on the CDR3 plus reference TRBV2 and TRBJ1-1, the full variable domain is EPEVTQTPSHQVTQMGQEVILRCVPISNHLYFYWYRQILGQKVEFLVSFYNNEISEKSEIFDDQFSVERPDGSNFTLKIRSTKLEDSAMYFCASSTLGTGRSEAFFGQGTRLTVV.

This clonotype appeared a few times. V and J are TRBV6-1 and TRBJ1-1; 10 nucleotides agree with TRBD1. The CDR3 has 15 amino acids. J gave up 2 bases and V 6 bases, and 6 bases lay outside the gene matches. Looked up from germline, CDR1 is MNHNS and CDR2 is SASEGT. In DNA form, the CDR3 reads TGTGCCAGCAGGCCGGGACAGGGGTATAACACTGAAGCTTTCTTT. Translated: CASRPGQGYNTEAFF.

This clonotype was found a few times. V gene TRBV3-1 combines with J gene TRBJ1-3; 7 nucleotides line up with TRBD1. Germline CDR1 reads LGHDT; CDR2 reads YNNKEL (reference sequence). This CDR3 region has 15 residues. Germline trimming cut 5 bases from V and 2 bases from J; bases unmatched to any gene: 6. CDR3 sequence (DNA): TGTGCCAGCAGCTTCCCACAGGGGACTGGAAACACCATATATTTT. Encoded protein: CASSFPQGTGNTIYF.

This clonotype was found a few times. The chain recombines TRBV24-1 with TRBJ2-1; 8 bases map to TRBD2. V was pared by 4 bases and J by 1 base, with 8 bases of the junction left unmatched. This CDR3 has 17 amino acids. Germline assignment: CDR1 KGHDR and CDR2 SFDVKD. Written as DNA, the CDR3 is TGTGCCACCAGTGAGGGGGGACTAGAGGGATCCTACAATGAGCAGTTCTTC. Translation gives CATSEGGLEGSYNEQFF.

This clonotype appeared many times. This chain connects TRBV7-2 to TRBJ2-3; D is ambiguous. There are 11 residues in the CDR3. Germline V gives CDR1 SGHTA, CDR2 FQGNSA. Trimming took off 6 bases at V and 6 bases at J, with 7 bases between the two ends. CDR3 DNA sequence: TGTGCCAGCAGTGCCGGGGATACGCAGTATTTT. Its translation: CASSAGDTQYF. Full variable domain (missing parts from reference TRBV7-2 and TRBJ2-3): GAGVSQSPSNKVTEKGKDVELRCDPISGHTALYWYRQSLGQGLEFLIYFQGNSAPDKSGLPSDRFSAERTGGSVSTLTIQRTQQEDSAVYLCASSAGDTQYFGPGTRLTVL.

The chain recombines TRBV12-3 or TRBV12-4 with TRBJ2-5; 9 nucleotides line up with TRBD2. Unmatched junction bases numbered 4, after V lost 6 bases and J lost 2 bases. The CDR3 loop spans 14 amino acids. CDR3 region: CASRRLAAQETQYF. In DNA form, the CDR3 reads TGTGCCAGCAGGAGACTAGCGGCACAAGAGACCCAGTACTTC.

The J gene is TRBJ2-7, the V gene TRBV10-3; 7 bases line up with TRBD1. Trimming cost V 4 bases and J 3 bases; bases outside gene matches: 9. Looked up from germline, CDR1 is ENHRY and CDR2 is SYGVKD. The CDR3 is 15 amino acids. CDR3: CAISVSGTDHYEQYF. In DNA, the CDR3 is TGTGCCATCAGTGTATCTGGGACAGACCACTACGAGCAGTACTTC.

The chain links TRBV3-1 to TRBJ2-2; D ambiguous. The V end lost 1 base, the J end lost 3 bases, and 6 bases lay between the germline ends. This CDR3 is built from 14 residues. Germline-derived CDR1 and CDR2 are LGHDT and YNNKEL (reference sequence). CDR3 nucleotide sequence: TGTGCCAGCAGCCAAGTTCTAGACACCGGGGAGCTGTTTTTT. It codes for CASSQVLDTGELFF.

The chain carries TRBV5-1 and TRBJ2-1; 10 nucleotides agree with TRBD2. The CDR3 extends over 15 amino acids. CDR1 and CDR2 from the germline V gene are SGHRS and YFSETQ. The J segment lost 5 bases and the V segment lost 4 bases, leaving 6 bases of the junction unmatched. This CDR3 reads CASSQSGRGDNEQFF. Written as DNA, the CDR3 is TGCGCCAGCAGCCAGAGCGGGAGGGGAGACAATGAGCAGTTCTTC.

This rearrangement joins TRBV11-2 to TRBJ2-2, with D uncertain. The CDR3 consists of 16 residues. Germline-derived CDR1 and CDR2 are SGHAT and FQNNGV. Trimming removed 1 base at V and 1 base at J, with 10 bases between. The CDR3 region is CASSLARFRNTGELFF. The CDR3 DNA reads TGTGCCAGCAGCTTAGCTAGGTTTCGGAACACCGGGGAGCTGTTTTTT. Full variable domain (missing parts from reference TRBV11-2 and TRBJ2-2): EAGVAQSPRYKIIEKRQSVAFWCNPISGHATLYWYQQILGQGPKLLIQFQNNGVVDDSQLPKDRFSAERLKGVDSTLKIQPAKLEDSAVYLCASSLARFRNTGELFFGEGSRLTVL.

This clonotype was seen repeatedly, ten times or more. The V call is TRBV2, the J call TRBJ2-1, with 7 bases lining up with TRBD2. The V segment lost 6 bases and the J segment 7 bases; nucleotides outside the gene matches: 12. Germline V lookup: CDR1 SNHLY, CDR2 FYNNEI. This CDR3 is built from 15 residues. Here the CDR3 reads CASRALAGVGNEQFF. Written as DNA, the CDR3 is TGTGCCAGCAGGGCCCTCGCGGGAGTCGGAAATGAGCAGTTCTTC.

The rearrangement uses TRBV2 and TRBJ2-1, with 7 bases matching TRBD2. Germline CDR1 reads SNHLY; CDR2 reads FYNNEI. The ends lost 6 bases at V and 6 bases at J; junction bases unmatched: 14. The CDR3 totals 16 residues. The CDR3 is CASSYSGPAYLNEQFF. DNA of the CDR3: TGTGCCAGCAGCTATAGCGGGCCTGCTTATCTCAATGAGCAGTTCTTC.

The chain employs TRBV3-1 and TRBJ1-2; D possibly corresponds to TRBD1 (5 bases). Looked up from germline, CDR1 is LGHDT and CDR2 is YNNKEL (reference sequence). Trimming stripped 1 base from V and 5 bases from J, with 17 bases between. The CDR3 consists of 16 residues. The CDR3 region is CASSQVGIRGSYGYTF. The CDR3 nucleotides read TGTGCCAGCAGCCAAGTAGGAATTAGGGGCTCTTATGGCTACACCTTC. The variable domain in full, completed from reference TRBV3-1 and TRBJ1-2, reads DTAVSQTPKYLVTQMGNDKSIKCEQNLGHDTMYWYKQDSKKFLKIMFSYNNKELIINETVPNRFSPKSPDKAHLNLHINSLELGDSAVYFCASSQVGIRGSYGYTFGSGTRLTVV.

This clonotype was seen a handful of times. This rearrangement joins TRBV20-1 to TRBJ1-3; 8 nucleotides line up with TRBD1. CDR1 DFQATT and CDR2 SNEGSKA come from the germline V gene (reference sequence). This CDR3 contains 14 residues. V trimming: 5 bases; J trimming: 3 bases; junction bases outside the gene matches: 6. The CDR3 sequence: CSAAGQDRGNTIYF. The CDR3 DNA reads as TGCAGTGCTGCGGGACAGGACCGTGGAAACACCATATATTTT.